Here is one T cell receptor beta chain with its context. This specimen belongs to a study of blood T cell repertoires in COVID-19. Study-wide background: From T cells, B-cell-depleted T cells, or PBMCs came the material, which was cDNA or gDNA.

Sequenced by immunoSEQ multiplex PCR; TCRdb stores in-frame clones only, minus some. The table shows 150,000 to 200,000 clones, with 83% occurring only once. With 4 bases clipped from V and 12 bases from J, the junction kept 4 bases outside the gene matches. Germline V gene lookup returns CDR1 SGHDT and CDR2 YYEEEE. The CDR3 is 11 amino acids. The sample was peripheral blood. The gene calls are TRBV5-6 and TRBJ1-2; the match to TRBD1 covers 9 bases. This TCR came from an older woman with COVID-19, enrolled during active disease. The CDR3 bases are TGTGCCAGCAGCAGACAGGGGGGCAACACCTTC. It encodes CASSRQGGNTF.